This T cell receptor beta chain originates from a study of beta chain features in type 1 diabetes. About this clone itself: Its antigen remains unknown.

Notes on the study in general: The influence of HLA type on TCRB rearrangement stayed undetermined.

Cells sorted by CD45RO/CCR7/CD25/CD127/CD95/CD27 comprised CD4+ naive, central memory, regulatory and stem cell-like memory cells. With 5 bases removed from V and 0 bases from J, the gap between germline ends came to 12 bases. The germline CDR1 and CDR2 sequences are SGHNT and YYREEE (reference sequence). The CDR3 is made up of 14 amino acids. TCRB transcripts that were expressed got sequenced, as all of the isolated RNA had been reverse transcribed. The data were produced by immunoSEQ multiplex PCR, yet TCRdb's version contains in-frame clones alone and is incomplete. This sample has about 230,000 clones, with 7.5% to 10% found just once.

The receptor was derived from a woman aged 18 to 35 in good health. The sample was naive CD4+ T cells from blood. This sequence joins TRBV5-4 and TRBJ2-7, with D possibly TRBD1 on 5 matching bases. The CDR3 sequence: CASSSRQNSYEQYF. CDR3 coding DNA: TGTGCCAGCAGTTCCCGACAGAACTCCTACGAGCAGTACTTC.